This T cell receptor (beta chain) was identified in a study of cytomegalovirus exposure and HLA in healthy donors. Overall study: Unique TCR beta sequences numbering approximately 120 million came from approximately 180 million T cells in an earlier analysis. Membership in the Caucasian-associated ancestry cluster was found for 81% of roughly 360 genotyped donors.

Primers: 60 Vbeta forward and 13 Jbeta reverse. Repertoires were generated with immunoSEQ multiplex PCR, while TCRdb's copy carries only in-frame clones and drops some. There are around 75,000 clones in the sample; about four fifths occur only once, and around 3.6% lies in the top ten. The source of this sequence is a man in his forties or fifties in good health and CMV-seronegative. Sequencing was carried out using PBMCs.

The CDR3 nucleotides are TGTGCCTGGAGGGGGGCCGCAGATAGTCAGCCCCAGCATTTT. Translating gives CAWRGAADSQPQHF. The chain uses TRBV30 and TRBJ1-5, with a weak D call TRBD1 (6 bases). V was clipped by 3 bases and J by 6 bases, with 15 bases between them. The germline CDR1 and CDR2 sequences are GTSNPN and SVGIG (reference sequence). There are 14 residues in the CDR3.